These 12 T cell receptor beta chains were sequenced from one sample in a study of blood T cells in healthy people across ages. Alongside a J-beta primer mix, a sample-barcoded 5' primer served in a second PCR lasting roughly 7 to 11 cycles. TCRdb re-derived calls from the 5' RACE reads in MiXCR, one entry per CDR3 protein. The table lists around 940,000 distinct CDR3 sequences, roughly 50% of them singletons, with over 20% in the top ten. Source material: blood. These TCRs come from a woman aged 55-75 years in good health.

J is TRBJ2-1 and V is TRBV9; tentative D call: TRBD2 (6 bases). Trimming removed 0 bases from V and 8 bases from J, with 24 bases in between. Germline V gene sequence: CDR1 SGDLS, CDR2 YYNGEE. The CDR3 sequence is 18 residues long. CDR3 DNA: TGTGCCAGCAGCGTAGTTGGGAAGGCGCTACCGCGGGGAGATGAGCAGTTCTTC. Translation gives CASSVVGKALPRGDEQFF.

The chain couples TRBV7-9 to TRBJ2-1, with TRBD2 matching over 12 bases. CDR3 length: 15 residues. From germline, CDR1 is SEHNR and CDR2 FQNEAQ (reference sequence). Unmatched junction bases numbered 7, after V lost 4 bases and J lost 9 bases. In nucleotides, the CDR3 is TGTGCCAGCAGCTCCCTAGCGGGAGGGCCGGTTGAGCAGTTCTTC. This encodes CASSSLAGGPVEQFF.

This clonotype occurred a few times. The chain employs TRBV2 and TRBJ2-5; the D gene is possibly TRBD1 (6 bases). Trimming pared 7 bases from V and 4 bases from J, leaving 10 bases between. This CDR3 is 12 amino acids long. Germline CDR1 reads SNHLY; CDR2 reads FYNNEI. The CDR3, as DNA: TGTGCCAGCAAAGGGGGAACAGAGACCCAGTACTTC. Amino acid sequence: CASKGGTETQYF.

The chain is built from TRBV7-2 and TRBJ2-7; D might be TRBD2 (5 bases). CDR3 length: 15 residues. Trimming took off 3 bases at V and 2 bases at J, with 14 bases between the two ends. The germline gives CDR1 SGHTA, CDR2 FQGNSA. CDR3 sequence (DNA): TGTGCCAGCAGCTTTAACCCGGGGAGCCCCTACGAGCAGTACTTC. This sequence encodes CASSFNPGSPYEQYF.

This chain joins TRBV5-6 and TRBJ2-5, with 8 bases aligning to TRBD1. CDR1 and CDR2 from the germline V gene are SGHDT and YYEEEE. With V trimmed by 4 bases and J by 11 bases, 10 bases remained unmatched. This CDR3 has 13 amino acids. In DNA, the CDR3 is TGTGCCAGCAGCACCACAGGGGGGAATGAGCAGTACTTC. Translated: CASSTTGGNEQYF.

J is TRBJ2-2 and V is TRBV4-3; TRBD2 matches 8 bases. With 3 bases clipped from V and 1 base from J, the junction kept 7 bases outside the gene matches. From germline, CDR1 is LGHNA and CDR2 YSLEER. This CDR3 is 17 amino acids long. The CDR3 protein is CASSHSPLAENTGELFF. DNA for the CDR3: TGCGCCAGCAGCCACTCACCACTAGCGGAGAACACCGGGGAGCTGTTTTTT.

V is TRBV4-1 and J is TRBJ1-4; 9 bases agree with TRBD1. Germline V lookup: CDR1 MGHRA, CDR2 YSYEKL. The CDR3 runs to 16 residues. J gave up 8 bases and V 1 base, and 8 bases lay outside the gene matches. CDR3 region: CASSQGRPGQGEKLFF. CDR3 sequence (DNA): TGCGCCAGCAGCCAAGGTCGTCCGGGACAGGGCGAAAAACTGTTTTTT.

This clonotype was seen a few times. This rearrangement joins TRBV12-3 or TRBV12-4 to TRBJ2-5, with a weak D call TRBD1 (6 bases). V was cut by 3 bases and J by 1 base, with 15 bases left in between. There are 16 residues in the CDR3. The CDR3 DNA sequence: TGTGCCAGCAGTTTGGGTCGTGGGGACATCCAAGAGACCCAGTACTTC. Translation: CASSLGRGDIQETQYF.

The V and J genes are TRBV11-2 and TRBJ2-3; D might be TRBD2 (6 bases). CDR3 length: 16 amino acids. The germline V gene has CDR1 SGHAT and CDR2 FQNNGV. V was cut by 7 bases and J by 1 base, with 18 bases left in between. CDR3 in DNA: TGTGCCAGCACCAAGCGGGCTAGCGATCGCACAGATACGCAGTATTTT. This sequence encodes CASTKRASDRTDTQYF. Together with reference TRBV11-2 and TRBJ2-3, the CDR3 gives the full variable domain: EAGVAQSPRYKIIEKRQSVAFWCNPISGHATLYWYQQILGQGPKLLIQFQNNGVVDDSQLPKDRFSAERLKGVDSTLKIQPAKLEDSAVYLCASTKRASDRTDTQYFGPGTRLTVL.

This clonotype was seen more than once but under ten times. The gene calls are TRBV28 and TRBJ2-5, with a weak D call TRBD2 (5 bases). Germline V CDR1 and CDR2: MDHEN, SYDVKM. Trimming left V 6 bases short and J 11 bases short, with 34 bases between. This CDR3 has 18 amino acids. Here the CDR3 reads CASSPRAPLLPLFGEQYF. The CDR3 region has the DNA TGTGCCAGCAGCCCGAGGGCGCCCTTGCTCCCGTTGTTTGGGGAGCAGTACTTC.

The DNA of the CDR3 is TGCAGCGCAGGGACAAACAGAGGGAACACCATATATTTT. As protein: CSAGTNRGNTIYF. This chain links TRBV29-1 with TRBJ1-3; TRBD1 is a possible D gene (6 bases). The CDR3 length is 13 residues. V gave up 7 bases and J gave up 7 bases, with 17 bases separating them. Germline V gives CDR1 SQVTM, CDR2 ANQGSEA.

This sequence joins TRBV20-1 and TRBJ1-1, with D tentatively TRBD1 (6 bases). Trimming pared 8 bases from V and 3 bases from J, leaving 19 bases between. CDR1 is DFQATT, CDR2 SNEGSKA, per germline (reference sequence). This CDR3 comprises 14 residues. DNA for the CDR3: TGCAGTTCACCTGAGGGGGGGATGTACACTGAAGCTTTCTTT. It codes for CSSPEGGMYTEAFF.